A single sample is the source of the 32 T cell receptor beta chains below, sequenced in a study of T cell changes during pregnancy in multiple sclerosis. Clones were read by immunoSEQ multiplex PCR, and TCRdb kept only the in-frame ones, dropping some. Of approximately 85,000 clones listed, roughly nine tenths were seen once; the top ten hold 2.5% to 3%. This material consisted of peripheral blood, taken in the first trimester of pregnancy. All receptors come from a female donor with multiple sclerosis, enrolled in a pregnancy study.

The CDR3 DNA reads as TGTGCCAGCACCCCGACACGGAACACCGGGGAGCTGTTTTTT. Its translation is CASTPTRNTGELFF. The chain joins TRBV5-6 to TRBJ2-2; D is unresolved. The V end lost 6 bases, the J end lost 1 base, and 10 bases lay between the germline ends. Germline assignment: CDR1 SGHDT and CDR2 YYEEEE. The CDR3 length is 14 residues.

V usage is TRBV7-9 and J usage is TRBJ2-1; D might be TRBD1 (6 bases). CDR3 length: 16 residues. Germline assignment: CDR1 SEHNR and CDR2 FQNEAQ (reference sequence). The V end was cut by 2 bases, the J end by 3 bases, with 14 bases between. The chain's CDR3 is CASSLNSDRFYNEQFF. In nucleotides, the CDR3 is TGTGCCAGCAGCTTAAACTCCGACAGGTTCTACAATGAGCAGTTCTTC.

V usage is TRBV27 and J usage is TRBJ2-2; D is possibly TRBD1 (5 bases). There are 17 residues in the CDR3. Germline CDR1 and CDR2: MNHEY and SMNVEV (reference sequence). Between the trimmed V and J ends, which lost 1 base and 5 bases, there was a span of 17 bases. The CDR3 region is CASSLYGPRAGTGELFF. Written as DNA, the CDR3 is TGTGCCAGCAGTTTATACGGTCCCAGGGCAGGGACCGGGGAGCTGTTTTTT.

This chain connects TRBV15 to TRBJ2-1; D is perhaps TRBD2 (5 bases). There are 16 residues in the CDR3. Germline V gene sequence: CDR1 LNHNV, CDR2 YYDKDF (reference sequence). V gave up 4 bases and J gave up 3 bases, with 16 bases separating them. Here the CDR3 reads CATSKITEGDYNEQFF. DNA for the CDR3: TGTGCCACCAGCAAGATCACAGAGGGAGACTACAATGAGCAGTTCTTC. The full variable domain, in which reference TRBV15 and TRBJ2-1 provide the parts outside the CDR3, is DAMVIQNPRYQVTQFGKPVTLSCSQTLNHNVMYWYQQKSSQAPKLLFHYYDKDFNNEADTPDNFQSRRPNTSFCFLDIRSPGLGDTAMYLCATSKITEGDYNEQFFGPGTRLTVL.

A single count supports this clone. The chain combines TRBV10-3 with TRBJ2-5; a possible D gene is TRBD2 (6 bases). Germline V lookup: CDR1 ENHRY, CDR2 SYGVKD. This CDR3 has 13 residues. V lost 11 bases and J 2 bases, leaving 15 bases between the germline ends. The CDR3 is CASREAGQETQYF. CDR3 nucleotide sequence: TGTGCCTCCAGGGAGGCGGGGCAAGAGACCCAGTACTTC.

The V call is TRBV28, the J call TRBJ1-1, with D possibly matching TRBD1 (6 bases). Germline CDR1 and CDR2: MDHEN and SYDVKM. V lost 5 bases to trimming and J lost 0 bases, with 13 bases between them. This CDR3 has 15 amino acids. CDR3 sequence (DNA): TGTGCCAGCAGTCTTGAGGGACATATGAACACTGAAGCTTTCTTT. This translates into CASSLEGHMNTEAFF.

CDR3 sequence: CASSTFGTGGSYEQYF. Here the CDR3 DNA reads TGTGCCAGTAGTACATTCGGGACAGGGGGCTCCTACGAGCAGTACTTC. This rearrangement joins TRBV19 to TRBJ2-7; 11 bases fit TRBD1. V was clipped by 4 bases and J by 0 bases; unmatched bases: 5. Per the germline V gene, CDR1 is LNHDA and CDR2 is SQIVND (reference sequence). The length of the CDR3 is 16 residues.

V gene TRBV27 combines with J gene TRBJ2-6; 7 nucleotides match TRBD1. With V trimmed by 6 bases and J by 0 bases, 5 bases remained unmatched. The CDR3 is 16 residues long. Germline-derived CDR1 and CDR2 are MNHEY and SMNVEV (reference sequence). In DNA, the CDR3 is TGTGCCAGCAGGAAGGGGGCGAGCTCTGGGGCCAACGTCCTGACTTTC. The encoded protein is CASRKGASSGANVLTF.

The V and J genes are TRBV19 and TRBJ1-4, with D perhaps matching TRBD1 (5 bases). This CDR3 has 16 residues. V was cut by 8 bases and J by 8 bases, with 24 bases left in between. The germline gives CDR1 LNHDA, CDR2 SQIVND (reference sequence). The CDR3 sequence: CASRQRTQGLSEKLFF. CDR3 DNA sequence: TGTGCCAGTCGTCAAAGGACCCAGGGCCTCTCGGAAAAACTGTTTTTT.

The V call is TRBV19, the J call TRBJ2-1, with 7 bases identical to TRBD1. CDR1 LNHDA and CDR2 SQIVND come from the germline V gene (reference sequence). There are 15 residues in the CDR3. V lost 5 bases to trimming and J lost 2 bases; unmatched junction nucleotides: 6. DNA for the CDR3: TGTGCCAGTAGTTTGGGACAGTCCACCTACAATGAGCAGTTCTTC. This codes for CASSLGQSTYNEQFF.

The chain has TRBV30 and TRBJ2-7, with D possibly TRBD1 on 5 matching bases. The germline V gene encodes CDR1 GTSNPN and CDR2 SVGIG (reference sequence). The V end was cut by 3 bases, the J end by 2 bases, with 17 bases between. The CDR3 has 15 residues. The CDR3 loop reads CAWSPVLDTTYEQYF. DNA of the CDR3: TGTGCCTGGAGCCCAGTGCTGGACACCACCTACGAGCAGTACTTC.

CDR3 sequence (DNA): TGTGCCAGCAGCTTGACAGTGGAGACCCAGTACTTC. Its protein is CASSLTVETQYF. The chain is built from TRBV11-3 and TRBJ2-5; the D gene is possibly TRBD1 (5 bases). The CDR3 runs 12 residues. V lost 3 bases to trimming and J lost 5 bases, with 7 bases between them. Germline V gene lookup returns CDR1 SGHNT and CDR2 YENEEA.

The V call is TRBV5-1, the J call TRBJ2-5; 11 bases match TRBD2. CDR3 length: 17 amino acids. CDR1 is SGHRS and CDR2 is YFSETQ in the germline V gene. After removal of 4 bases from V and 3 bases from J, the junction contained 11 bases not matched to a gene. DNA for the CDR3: TGCGCCAGCAGCCGCGACCCTTTACTAGCGGGGGAAGAGACCCAGTACTTC. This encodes CASSRDPLLAGEETQYF.

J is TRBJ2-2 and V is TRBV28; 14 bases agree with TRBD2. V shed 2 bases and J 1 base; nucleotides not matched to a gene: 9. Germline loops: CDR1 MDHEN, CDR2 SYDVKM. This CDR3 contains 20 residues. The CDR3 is CASSLTRGLAGARNTGELFF. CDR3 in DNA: TGTGCCAGCAGTTTAACCCGGGGACTAGCGGGAGCTAGGAACACCGGGGAGCTGTTTTTT.

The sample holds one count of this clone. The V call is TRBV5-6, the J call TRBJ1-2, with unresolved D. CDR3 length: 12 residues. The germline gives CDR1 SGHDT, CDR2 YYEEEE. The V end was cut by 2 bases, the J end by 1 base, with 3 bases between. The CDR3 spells CASSFSNYGYTF. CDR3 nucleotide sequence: TGTGCCAGCAGCTTTAGTAACTATGGCTACACCTTC.

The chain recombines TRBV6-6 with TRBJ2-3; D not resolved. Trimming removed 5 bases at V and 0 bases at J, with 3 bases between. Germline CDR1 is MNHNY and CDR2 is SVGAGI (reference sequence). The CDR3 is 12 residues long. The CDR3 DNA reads TGTGCCAGCAGTGTAAGCACAGATACGCAGTATTTT. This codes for CASSVSTDTQYF.

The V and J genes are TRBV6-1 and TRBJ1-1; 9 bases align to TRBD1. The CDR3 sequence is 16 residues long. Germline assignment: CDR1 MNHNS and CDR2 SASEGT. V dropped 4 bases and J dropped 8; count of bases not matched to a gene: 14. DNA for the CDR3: TGTGCCAGCAGTGGCCGGGACAGGGATTTTTCACTAGAAGCTTTCTTT. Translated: CASSGRDRDFSLEAFF.

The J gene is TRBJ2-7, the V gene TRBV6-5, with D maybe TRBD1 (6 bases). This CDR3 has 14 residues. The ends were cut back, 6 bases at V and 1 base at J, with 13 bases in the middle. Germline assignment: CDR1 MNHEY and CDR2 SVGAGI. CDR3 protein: CASSPGVFSYEQYF. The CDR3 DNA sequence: TGTGCCAGCAGCCCAGGGGTTTTTTCCTACGAGCAGTACTTC.

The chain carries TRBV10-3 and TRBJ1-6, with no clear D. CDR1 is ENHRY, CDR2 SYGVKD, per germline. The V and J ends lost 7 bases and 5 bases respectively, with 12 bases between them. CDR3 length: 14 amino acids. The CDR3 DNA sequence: TGTGCCATCAAGGAGGACGGTGATAATTCACCCCTCCACTTT. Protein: CAIKEDGDNSPLHF.

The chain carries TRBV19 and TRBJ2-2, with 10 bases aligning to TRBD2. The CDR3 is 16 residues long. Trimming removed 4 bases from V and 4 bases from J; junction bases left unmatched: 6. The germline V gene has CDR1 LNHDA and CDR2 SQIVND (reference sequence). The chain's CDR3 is CASSTLAGVGTGELFF. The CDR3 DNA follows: TGTGCCAGTAGTACCCTAGCGGGGGTGGGCACCGGGGAGCTGTTTTTT.

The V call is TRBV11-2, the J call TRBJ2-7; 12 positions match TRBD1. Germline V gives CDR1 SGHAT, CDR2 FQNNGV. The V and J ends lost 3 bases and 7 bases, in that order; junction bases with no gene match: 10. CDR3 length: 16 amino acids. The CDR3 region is CASSFFTGQGAREQYF. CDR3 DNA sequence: TGTGCCAGCAGCTTTTTTACGGGACAGGGGGCGCGAGAGCAGTACTTC.

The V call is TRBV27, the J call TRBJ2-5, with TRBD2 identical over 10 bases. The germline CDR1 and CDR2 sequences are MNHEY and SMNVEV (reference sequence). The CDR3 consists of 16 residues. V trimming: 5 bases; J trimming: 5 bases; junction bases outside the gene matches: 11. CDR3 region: CASSRRTSGRGETQYF. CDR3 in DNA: TGTGCCAGCAGTCGTAGGACTAGCGGTAGGGGGGAGACCCAGTACTTC.

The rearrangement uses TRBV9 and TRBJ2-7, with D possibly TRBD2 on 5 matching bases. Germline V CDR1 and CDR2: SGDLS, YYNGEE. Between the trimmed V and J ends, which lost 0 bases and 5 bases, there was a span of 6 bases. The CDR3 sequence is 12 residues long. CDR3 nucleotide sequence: TGTGCCAGCAGCGTAGACGGGGACGAGCAGTACTTC. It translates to CASSVDGDEQYF.

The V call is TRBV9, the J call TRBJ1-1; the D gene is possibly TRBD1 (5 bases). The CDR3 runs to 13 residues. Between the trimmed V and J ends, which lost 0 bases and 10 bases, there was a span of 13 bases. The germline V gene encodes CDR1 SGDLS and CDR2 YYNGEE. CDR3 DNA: TGTGCCAGCAGCGTAGCTACCCAGGGCAGAGCTTTCTTT. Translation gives CASSVATQGRAFF.

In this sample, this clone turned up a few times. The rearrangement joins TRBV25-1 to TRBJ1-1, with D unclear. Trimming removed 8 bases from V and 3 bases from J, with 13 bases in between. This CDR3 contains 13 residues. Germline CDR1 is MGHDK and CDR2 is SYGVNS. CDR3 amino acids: CASGRGIDTEAFF. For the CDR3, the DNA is TGTGCCAGCGGAAGAGGTATAGACACTGAAGCTTTCTTT.

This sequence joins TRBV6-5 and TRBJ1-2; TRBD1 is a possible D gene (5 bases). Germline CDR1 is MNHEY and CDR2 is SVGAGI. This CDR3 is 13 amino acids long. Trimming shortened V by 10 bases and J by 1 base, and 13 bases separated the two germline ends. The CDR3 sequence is CATSGGFNYGYTF. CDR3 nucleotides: TGTGCCACCTCCGGGGGGTTTAACTATGGCTACACCTTC.

The CDR3 coding sequence is TGTGCCAGCAGCTTCGGACAGGGGGTACTTGTAGGGACCCAGTACTTC. As protein: CASSFGQGVLVGTQYF. This chain joins TRBV7-8 and TRBJ2-5; 10 bases are a match to TRBD1. Germline V gene lookup returns CDR1 SGHVS and CDR2 FQNEAQ. CDR3 size: 16 residues. V shed 3 bases, J shed 7 bases, and the junction held 11 bases outside the gene matches.

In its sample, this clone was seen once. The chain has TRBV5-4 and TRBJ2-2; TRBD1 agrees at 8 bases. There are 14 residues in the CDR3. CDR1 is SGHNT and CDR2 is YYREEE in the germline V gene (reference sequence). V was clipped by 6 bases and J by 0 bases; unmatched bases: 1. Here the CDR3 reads CASTGGTNTGELFF. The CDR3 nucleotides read TGTGCCAGCACAGGGGGCACGAACACCGGGGAGCTGTTTTTT. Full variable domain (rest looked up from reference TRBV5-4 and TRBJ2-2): ETGVTQSPTHLIKTRGQQVTLRCSSQSGHNTVSWYQQALGQGPQFIFQYYREEENGRGNFPPRFSGLQFPNYSSELNVNALELDDSALYLCASTGGTNTGELFFGEGSRLTVL.

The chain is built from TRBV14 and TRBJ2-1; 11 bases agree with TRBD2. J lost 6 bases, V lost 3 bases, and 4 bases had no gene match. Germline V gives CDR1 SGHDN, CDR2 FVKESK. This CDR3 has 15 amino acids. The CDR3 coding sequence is TGTGCCAGCAGCCACCTTAGCGGGAGGGGCAATGAGCAGTTCTTC. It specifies CASSHLSGRGNEQFF. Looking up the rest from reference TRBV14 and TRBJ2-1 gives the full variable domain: EAGVTQFPSHSVIEKGQTVTLRCDPISGHDNLYWYRRVMGKEIKFLLHFVKESKQDESGMPNNRFLAERTGGTYSTLKVQPAELEDSGVYFCASSHLSGRGNEQFFGPGTRLTVL.

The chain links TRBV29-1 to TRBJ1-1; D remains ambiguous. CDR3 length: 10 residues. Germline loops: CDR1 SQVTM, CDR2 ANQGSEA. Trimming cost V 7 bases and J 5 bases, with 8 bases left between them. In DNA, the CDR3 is TGCAGCGGAACGGGGACTGAAGCTTTCTTT. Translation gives CSGTGTEAFF.

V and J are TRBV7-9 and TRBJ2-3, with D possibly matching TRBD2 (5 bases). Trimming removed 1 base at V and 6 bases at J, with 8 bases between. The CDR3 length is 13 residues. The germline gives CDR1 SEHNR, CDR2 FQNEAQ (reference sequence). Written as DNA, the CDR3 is TGTGCCAGCAGCTTAGTATCGGGGGATACGCAGTATTTT. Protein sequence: CASSLVSGDTQYF.

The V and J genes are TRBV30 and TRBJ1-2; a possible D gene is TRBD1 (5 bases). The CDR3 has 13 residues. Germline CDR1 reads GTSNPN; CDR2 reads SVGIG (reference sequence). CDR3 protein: CAWDFTPHYGYTF. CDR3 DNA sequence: TGTGCTTGGGACTTTACTCCCCACTATGGCTACACCTTC.